This T cell receptor beta chain was recovered during a study of blood T cell repertoires in COVID-19. Study as a whole: Material from acute and convalescent COVID-19 was sourced from the United States, Italy and Spain. Sources were T cells, B-cell-depleted T cells, or PBMCs; the material itself was cDNA or gDNA.

The ends lost 1 base at V and 0 bases at J; junction bases unmatched: 7. The CDR3 totals 17 residues. Germline V gives CDR1 SGHTA, CDR2 FQGNSA. In the original processing: Scientists estimated how many nucleated cells there were by amplifying reference gene primers. The data were produced by immunoSEQ multiplex PCR, yet TCRdb's version contains in-frame clones alone and is incomplete. V, J and clone size derive from that table, while D and trimming were established from the DNA sequence. The sample consists of about 130,000 clones, 81% of them appearing once. The rearrangement uses TRBV7-2 and TRBJ2-3; TRBD2 aligns across 7 bases. The sequence came from an older woman with active or convalescent COVID-19. Material for sequencing was peripheral blood. DNA of the CDR3: TGTGCCAGCAGCTTAGTACTCGGTAGCGGGAGCACAGATACGCAGTATTTT. This encodes CASSLVLGSGSTDTQYF.